The clone carrying this T cell receptor (beta chain) has only a few counts. Its antigen remains unidentified. This specimen comes from a study of blood T cells in healthy people across ages. Total RNA, at least 5.5 micrograms per sample, came from PBMCs. Study-wide results and limits: The CMV status of each donor remained undetermined, and this could have confounded shifts in expanded clonotypes.

A second PCR of 7 to 11 cycles used a sample-barcoded 5' primer and a J-beta primer mix. All samples gave at least 2.5 million CDR3-containing paired-end reads. One entry per CDR3 protein results from TCRdb running MiXCR on the 5' RACE reads. The profile shows 250,000 to 300,000 distinct CDR3 sequences, 27% of them singletons. The CDR3 runs 14 residues. Germline values: CDR1 MNHEY, CDR2 SMNVEV (reference sequence). The J segment lost 4 bases and the V segment lost 4 bases, leaving 5 bases of the junction unmatched. This clonotype was obtained from a woman in her seventies in good health. The sequencing input was blood. The rearrangement uses TRBV27 and TRBJ1-2, with 8 nucleotides matching TRBD1. CDR3 amino acids: CASSSGQGPYGYTF. The DNA for the CDR3 is TGTGCCAGCAGTTCCGGACAGGGCCCCTATGGCTACACCTTC.